These T cell receptor beta chains were read from a single sample in a study of cytomegalovirus exposure and HLA in healthy donors. The method was immunoSEQ multiplex PCR; TCRdb's version includes in-frame clones alone and lacks a portion of them. The sample records 150,000 to 200,000 clones, around 79% being singletons. Source material: PBMCs. Receptors originate from a female donor in good health and CMV-seronegative. The CDR3 runs from the conserved cysteine through the conserved F or W. The D gene is left open where the match is weak. Not every row has a clone size; where given, it reads once, few, many or a size class.

D: TRBD1
V: TRBV10-3
size: NA
J: TRBJ2-5
CDR3: CAISGNDRGKQETQYF
DNA: TGTGCCATCAGTGGAAACGACAGGGGTAAACAAGAGACCCAGTACTTC

D: NA
V: TRBV28
size: NA
J: TRBJ1-3
CDR3: CASSLDFGTGNTIYF
DNA: TGTGCCAGCAGTTTGGACTTTGGAACTGGAAACACCATATATTTT

D: NA
V: TRBV5-1
size: NA
J: TRBJ2-5
CDR3: CASSPGGQETQYF
DNA: TGCGCCAGCAGCCCCGGAGGCCAAGAGACCCAGTACTTC

D: TRBD2
V: TRBV9
size: NA
J: TRBJ2-3
CDR3: CASSVTGTSSNTQYF
DNA: TGTGCCAGCAGCGTAACCGGGACTAGTTCGAATACGCAGTATTTT

D: TRBD2
V: TRBV5-1
size: NA
J: TRBJ2-5
CDR3: CASSLLAGESQYF
DNA: TGCGCCAGCAGCTTACTAGCGGGAGAATCCCAGTACTTC

D: NA
V: TRBV29-1
size: NA
J: TRBJ1-2
CDR3: CSVEGGSAGANGYTF
DNA: TGCAGCGTTGAAGGGGGCAGCGCTGGAGCAAATGGCTACACCTTC

D: NA
V: TRBV28
size: NA
J: TRBJ1-5
CDR3: CASSSSFEPQHF
DNA: TGTGCCAGCAGTTCCTCTTTTGAGCCCCAGCATTTT

D: TRBD1
V: TRBV7-9
size: once
J: TRBJ1-5
CDR3: CASSGTDSNQPQHF
DNA: TGTGCCAGCAGCGGGACAGATAGCAATCAGCCCCAGCATTTT

D: NA
V: TRBV27
size: NA
J: TRBJ2-7
CDR3: CASSTGGAYEQYF
DNA: TGTGCCAGCAGTACAGGGGGGGCCTACGAGCAGTACTTC

D: NA
V: TRBV7-2
size: few
J: TRBJ1-6
CDR3: CASSPGQYNSPLHF
DNA: TGTGCCAGCAGCCCCGGACAGTATAATTCACCCCTCCACTTT